These 18 T cell receptor beta chains came from one sample sequenced in a study of blood T cell repertoires in COVID-19. This table comes from immunoSEQ multiplex PCR, and its TCRdb copy is limited to in-frame clones, with some not included. The sample holds under 200,000 clones, about 85% seen once. Input material: peripheral blood. The receptors were sampled from a woman of 80 years or more in a cohort sampled during active or convalescent COVID-19.

The CDR3 loop is CASSEALWGRQPQHF. The CDR3 DNA sequence: TGTGCCAGCAGTGAAGCGCTATGGGGGCGTCAGCCCCAGCATTTT. V and J are TRBV6-1 and TRBJ1-5, with D perhaps TRBD1 (6 bases). Between the trimmed V and J ends, which lost 0 bases and 6 bases, there was a span of 12 bases. The V gene's germline CDR1 is MNHNS and CDR2 SASEGT. The CDR3 runs to 15 residues.

The chain is built from TRBV27 and TRBJ1-1; D perhaps matches TRBD1 (5 bases). V was pared by 6 bases and J by 1 base, with 12 bases between. The CDR3 has 14 residues. In germline, CDR1 is MNHEY, CDR2 SMNVEV (reference sequence). The CDR3 region is CASSSGHPNTEAFF. In DNA form, the CDR3 reads TGTGCCAGCAGCTCTGGACACCCGAACACTGAAGCTTTCTTT.

The V call is TRBV5-8, the J call TRBJ2-7, with unresolved D. Trimming took off 1 base at V and 5 bases at J, with 7 bases between the two ends. The CDR3 totals 12 residues. The V gene's germline CDR1 is SGHTS and CDR2 YDEGEE. CDR3 residues: CASSLPGHEQYV. Here the CDR3 DNA reads TGTGCCAGCAGCTTGCCAGGCCACGAGCAGTACGTC.

The genes are TRBV7-9 and TRBJ2-2, with D tentatively TRBD2 (5 bases). Trimming stripped 1 base from V and 8 bases from J, with 8 bases between. This CDR3 has 13 residues. Germline V gene sequence: CDR1 SEHNR, CDR2 FQNEAQ (reference sequence). The CDR3 DNA reads as TGTGCCAGCAGCTTAGATCCGGGAGGGGAGCTGTTTTTT. The encoded protein is CASSLDPGGELFF.

The CDR3 DNA reads as TGTGCCAGCAGCCCTCTTCCCTCAGGGATTGGGACTGAAGCTTTCTTT. This sequence encodes CASSPLPSGIGTEAFF. The chain uses TRBV5-5 and TRBJ1-1, with TRBD1 as a possible D gene (5 bases). CDR1 and CDR2 from the germline V gene are SGHKS and YYEKEE (reference sequence). CDR3 length equals 16 residues. Deletions cut 4 bases from V and 5 bases from J, with 21 bases between.

The rearrangement links TRBV10-2 to TRBJ1-4; TRBD1 matches 7 bases. From germline, CDR1 is WSHSY and CDR2 SAAADI. The J segment lost 7 bases and the V segment lost 8 bases, leaving 4 bases of the junction unmatched. The CDR3 length is 12 residues. CDR3 protein: CASLDRSEKLFF. The CDR3 nucleotides read TGCGCCAGCTTGGACAGGAGTGAAAAACTGTTTTTT.

In this sample, this clone turned up a few times. Different DNA sequences within this sample yield the same CDR3. This chain links TRBV2 with TRBJ2-2; 8 bases fit TRBD1. CDR1 and CDR2 from the germline V gene are SNHLY and FYNNEI. J was trimmed by 5 bases and V by 5 bases; bases with no gene match: 4. The CDR3 is made up of 14 amino acids. The CDR3 sequence is CASSLDRDTGELFF. CDR3 coding DNA: TGTGCCAGCAGTTTGGACAGGGATACCGGGGAGCTGTTTTTT. The full variable domain, with the rest looked up from reference TRBV2 and TRBJ2-2, is EPEVTQTPSHQVTQMGQEVILRCVPISNHLYFYWYRQILGQKVEFLVSFYNNEISEKSEIFDDQFSVERPDGSNFTLKIRSTKLEDSAMYFCASSLDRDTGELFFGEGSRLTVL.

The chain recombines TRBV3-1 (or the pseudogene TRBV3-2) with TRBJ1-1; a possible D gene is TRBD1 (5 bases). Germline CDR1 LGHDT, CDR2 YNNKEL (reference sequence). CDR3 length: 16 amino acids. V was pared by 2 bases and J by 3 bases, with 16 bases between. In nucleotides, the CDR3 is TGTGCCAGCAGCCAAAGGCCGAAGGGAGGGGACACTGAAGCTTTCTTT. Its protein product is CASSQRPKGGDTEAFF.

This clone was seen more than once but under ten times. The chain is built from TRBV11-2 and TRBJ2-5; perhaps TRBD1 as D (5 bases). Germline CDR1 is SGHAT and CDR2 is FQNNGV. Trimming stripped 5 bases from V and 6 bases from J, with 13 bases between. The CDR3 covers 13 residues. The CDR3 spells CASSVGQKKTQYF. The CDR3 nucleotides are TGTGCCAGCAGCGTTGGACAAAAGAAGACCCAGTACTTC.

The rearrangement uses TRBV10-1 and TRBJ2-3; TRBD2 matches at 11 bases. The CDR3 covers 17 residues. The germline gives CDR1 WNHNN, CDR2 SYGVQD (reference sequence). Trimming took 2 bases from V and 0 from J; bases not matched to a gene: 4. The chain's CDR3 is CASSEPGLAASTDTQYF. CDR3 in DNA: TGCGCCAGCAGTGAGCCGGGACTAGCGGCTAGCACAGATACGCAGTATTTT.

This chain connects TRBV5-1 to TRBJ1-4, with a weak D call TRBD1 (5 bases). The germline CDR1 and CDR2 sequences are SGHRS and YFSETQ. Deletions cut 4 bases from V and 8 bases from J, with 15 bases between. This CDR3 comprises 14 residues. The CDR3 here is CASSLQGAEEKLFF. The CDR3 DNA sequence: TGCGCCAGCAGCCTGCAGGGTGCTGAGGAAAAACTGTTTTTT.

This sequence joins TRBV19 and TRBJ1-5, with 10 bases matching TRBD1. This CDR3 is 15 amino acids long. Germline CDR1 is LNHDA and CDR2 is SQIVND (reference sequence). Losses at the gene ends were 7 bases for V and 4 bases for J; bases not matched to a gene: 7. The CDR3, as DNA: TGTGCCAGTACGAGGACAGGGGGTCGTAATCAGCCCCAGCATTTT. Protein product: CASTRTGGRNQPQHF.

In its sample, this clone was seen once. This sample includes further DNA sequences coding for the same CDR3. The CDR3 is CASSDGQVQETQYF. CDR3 sequence (DNA): TGCGCCAGCAGCGATGGACAGGTACAAGAGACCCAGTACTTC. This chain connects TRBV5-1 to TRBJ2-5; 7 bases map to TRBD1. V was clipped by 4 bases and J by 2 bases; unmatched bases: 5. CDR1 and CDR2 (germline): SGHRS, YFSETQ. The CDR3 loop spans 14 amino acids.

The chain has TRBV4-3 and TRBJ2-1; TRBD1 matches 8 bases. The V gene's germline CDR1 is LGHNA and CDR2 YSLEER. After removal of 1 base from V and 4 bases from J, the junction contained 21 bases not matched to a gene. The CDR3 covers 21 residues. The CDR3 reads CASSQVYRTGLFGEYYNEQFF. In nucleotides, the CDR3 is TGCGCCAGCAGCCAAGTATACAGGACAGGGCTATTTGGCGAATATTACAATGAGCAGTTCTTC.

The chain employs TRBV5-1 and TRBJ1-2; no firm D call. V dropped 0 bases and J dropped 4 bases, with 13 bases sitting between them. CDR1 is SGHRS, CDR2 YFSETQ, per germline. The CDR3 has 15 residues. DNA of the CDR3: TGCGCCAGCAGCTTGGTTGGGGAGTTAGGCTATGGCTACACCTTC. Translation: CASSLVGELGYGYTF.

The chain couples TRBV28 to TRBJ2-2; 7 bases line up with TRBD1. Trimming at V came to 7 bases and at J to 4 bases, leaving 6 bases not matched to a gene. CDR1 is MDHEN, CDR2 SYDVKM, per germline. The CDR3 is 14 amino acids. CDR3 in DNA: TGTGCCAGCACAAGACAGGGACGCACCGGGGAGCTGTTTTTT. Protein sequence: CASTRQGRTGELFF.

Written as DNA, the CDR3 is TGTGCCAGTAGTGGGGGACTAGCGGGAGGGAACACCGGGGAGCTGTTTTTT. Residues: CASSGGLAGGNTGELFF. The V and J genes are TRBV19 and TRBJ2-2, with 15 bases matching TRBD2. The V segment lost 5 bases and the J segment 1 base; nucleotides outside the gene matches: 2. Per germline, CDR1 LNHDA and CDR2 SQIVND (reference sequence). The CDR3 runs to 17 residues.

This clone was found once. The V call is TRBV19, the J call TRBJ1-5; 8 bases match TRBD1. This CDR3 spans 16 amino acids. CDR1 is LNHDA, CDR2 SQIVND, per germline (reference sequence). Trimming took 3 bases from V and 1 from J; bases not matched to a gene: 5. The CDR3 DNA is TGTGCCAGTAGTATCCAGGGGGCGGTAAGCAATCAGCCCCAGCATTTT. Residues: CASSIQGAVSNQPQHF.